The present entry profiles one TCR beta chain with its context. The PCR employed 60 Vbeta primers together with 13 Jbeta primers. The protocol was immunoSEQ multiplex PCR, while the TCRdb copy is restricted to in-frame clones and leaves out a portion. The table lists roughly 130,000 clones, 65% to 85% of them singletons, with about 0.97% in the top ten. CDR1 MNHNY and CDR2 SVGAGI come from the germline V gene (reference sequence). The CDR3 runs to 14 residues. The ends were cut back, 2 bases at V and 2 bases at J, with 10 bases in the middle. The sample belongs to a study of cytomegalovirus exposure and HLA in healthy donors.

This TCR derives from a man between 18 and 35 years old in good health and CMV-seronegative. This chain uses TRBV6-6 with TRBJ2-7; D is possibly TRBD1 (6 bases). Sequencing was done on a sample of PBMCs. The CDR3 sequence: CASSYPDSPYEQYF. The CDR3 DNA is TGTGCCAGCAGTTACCCGGACAGTCCCTACGAGCAGTACTTC.